This is a list of T cell receptor beta chains from one sample in a study of CXCR3-negative and CXCR3-positive naive CD8 T cells. TCRdb re-called the 5' RACE reads and shows each CDR3 protein once, DNA omitted. The table for this sample gives roughly 100,000 distinct CDR3 sequences. Material: naive CXCR3+ CD8+ T cells from blood. The receptors were gathered from a human donor in good health. Some clones in this sample may be carry-over from other donors' samples. Each CDR3 is given with its conserved first and last residue. The order of the fields is J gene, V gene, CDR3 protein.

J gene: TRBJ1-4
V gene: TRBV12-3/TRBV12-4
CDR3 protein: CASSSQVLGEKLFF

J gene: TRBJ2-5
V gene: TRBV6-2/TRBV6-3
CDR3 protein: CASSYEQTIETQYF

J gene: TRBJ2-3
V gene: TRBV2
CDR3 protein: CASSFSLGTATDTQYF

J gene: TRBJ2-7
V gene: TRBV29-1
CDR3 protein: CSVVQERYEQYF

J gene: TRBJ2-5
V gene: TRBV3-1
CDR3 protein: CASSPRSGTSGRALGEETQYF

J gene: TRBJ2-7
V gene: TRBV30
CDR3 protein: CAWLPAGETYEQYF

J gene: TRBJ2-1
V gene: TRBV7-9
CDR3 protein: CASSDLGTSHEQFF

J gene: TRBJ2-1
V gene: TRBV27
CDR3 protein: CASSLNAGGYNEQFF

J gene: TRBJ2-7
V gene: TRBV29-1
CDR3 protein: CSVSEAYSYEQYF

J gene: TRBJ2-5
V gene: TRBV12-3/TRBV12-4
CDR3 protein: CASSFTRGETQYF

J gene: TRBJ2-3
V gene: TRBV11-1
CDR3 protein: CASSARTGGPTDTQYF

J gene: TRBJ1-6
V gene: TRBV13
CDR3 protein: CASSPGVTTPLHF

J gene: TRBJ2-7
V gene: TRBV10-2
CDR3 protein: CASSGRRQAFSYEQYF

J gene: TRBJ1-2
V gene: TRBV6-1
CDR3 protein: CASSEADRDHGYTF

J gene: TRBJ2-2
V gene: TRBV4-3
CDR3 protein: CASSQDWVGRNTGELFF

J gene: TRBJ1-1
V gene: TRBV7-9
CDR3 protein: CASSYTGQGLVENTEAFF

J gene: TRBJ2-2
V gene: TRBV9
CDR3 protein: CASSVYYGGSDGELFF

J gene: TRBJ2-1
V gene: TRBV5-6
CDR3 protein: CASSLESAGYEQFF

J gene: TRBJ2-3
V gene: TRBV11-2
CDR3 protein: CASSLGLNLKDTQYF

J gene: TRBJ2-3
V gene: TRBV30
CDR3 protein: CAWSQTGPPNF

J gene: TRBJ2-3
V gene: TRBV12-3/TRBV12-4
CDR3 protein: CASSLVPGPQDTDTQYF

J gene: TRBJ2-7
V gene: TRBV29-1
CDR3 protein: CSVAYDRIGHYEQYF

J gene: TRBJ2-7
V gene: TRBV27
CDR3 protein: CASSLGGLYEQYF

J gene: TRBJ2-1
V gene: TRBV7-9
CDR3 protein: CASSPSGSWEQFF

J gene: TRBJ1-2
V gene: TRBV29-1
CDR3 protein: CSVSLDGNFYGYTF

J gene: TRBJ1-1
V gene: TRBV15
CDR3 protein: CATSRDLGDTEAFF

J gene: TRBJ2-3
V gene: TRBV20-1
CDR3 protein: CSARGSTDTQYF

J gene: TRBJ2-7
V gene: TRBV2
CDR3 protein: CASSWVEGDEQYF

J gene: TRBJ2-2
V gene: TRBV30
CDR3 protein: CGIRTDNTGELFF

J gene: TRBJ2-3
V gene: TRBV28
CDR3 protein: CASSWGGLRTDTQYF

J gene: TRBJ1-1
V gene: TRBV6-1
CDR3 protein: CASSEGLWGLNTEAFF

J gene: TRBJ2-1
V gene: TRBV4-3
CDR3 protein: CASSQGVAGYNEQFF

J gene: TRBJ2-3
V gene: TRBV7-3
CDR3 protein: CASSPGQDTDTQYF

J gene: TRBJ2-7
V gene: TRBV4-2
CDR3 protein: CASSQGLGVRGYEQYF

J gene: TRBJ2-1
V gene: TRBV7-9
CDR3 protein: CASSLSGVNEQFF

J gene: TRBJ2-7
V gene: TRBV29-1
CDR3 protein: CSVDAGTTYEQYF

J gene: TRBJ2-7
V gene: TRBV27
CDR3 protein: CASSSYQVSYEQYF

J gene: TRBJ1-4
V gene: TRBV6-5
CDR3 protein: CASSRRDWEKLFF

J gene: TRBJ2-1
V gene: TRBV2
CDR3 protein: CASSDRKLLGGPYNEQFF

J gene: TRBJ2-5
V gene: TRBV5-1
CDR3 protein: CASGPLDGGLWQETQYF

J gene: TRBJ2-7
V gene: TRBV7-6
CDR3 protein: CASSWGQTYEQYF

J gene: TRBJ2-5
V gene: TRBV7-9
CDR3 protein: CASLSGSVETQYF

J gene: TRBJ2-1
V gene: TRBV10-3
CDR3 protein: CATTGQGPTDEQFF